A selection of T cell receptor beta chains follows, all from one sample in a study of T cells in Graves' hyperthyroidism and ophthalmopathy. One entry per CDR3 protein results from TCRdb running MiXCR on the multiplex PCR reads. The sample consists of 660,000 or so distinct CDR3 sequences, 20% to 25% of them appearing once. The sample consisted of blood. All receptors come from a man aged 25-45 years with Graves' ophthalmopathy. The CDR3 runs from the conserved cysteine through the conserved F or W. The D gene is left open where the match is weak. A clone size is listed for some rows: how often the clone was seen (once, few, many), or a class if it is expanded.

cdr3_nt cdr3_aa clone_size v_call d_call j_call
TGTGCCAGCAGCTTGCGCGAGACAGGGGTAAACTATGGCTACACCTTC CASSLRETGVNYGYTF - TRBV5-6 TRBD1 TRBJ1-2
TGTGCCAGTAGTCCCCCGGGACAGCCGGTACCCACAGATACGCAGTATTTT CASSPPGQPVPTDTQYF - TRBV19 TRBD1 TRBJ2-3
TGTGCCAGCAGCTTATCTCTAGCGGCCGCCTACGAGCAGTACTTC CASSLSLAAAYEQYF few TRBV7-9 TRBD2 TRBJ2-7
TGTGCCAGCAGTGGGACAGGGGAGACTGAAGCTTTCTTT CASSGTGETEAFF many TRBV6-1 TRBD1 TRBJ1-1
TGTGCCAGCAGCTTCCCCGGGGAGCCCCAGCATTTT CASSFPGEPQHF few TRBV7-2 - TRBJ1-5
TGTGCCAGCAGCCAACAGCGGGACGCGCCAGATACGCAGTATTTT CASSQQRDAPDTQYF few TRBV3-1 TRBD2 TRBJ2-3
TGTGCCACCAGTGATCGGACAGGGGGGTTGATGGGCGAGCAGTACTTC CATSDRTGGLMGEQYF few TRBV24-1 TRBD1 TRBJ2-7
TGTGCCAGCAGCTTAGAACCAGAATCCGACGAGCAGTACTTC CASSLEPESDEQYF - TRBV7-9 - TRBJ2-7
TGTGCCAGCAGCCCGAGCGGCACGAAAGAGACCCAGTACTTC CASSPSGTKETQYF many TRBV7-8 - TRBJ2-5
TGTGCCAGCAGCTTTGGACTAGCGGGAGGGCGAGAGACCCAGTACTTC CASSFGLAGGRETQYF many TRBV7-2 TRBD2 TRBJ2-5
TGTGCCAGCAGTCTCCTCGGGCCCTCAAATGAGCAGTTCTTC CASSLLGPSNEQFF few TRBV12-3/TRBV12-4 - TRBJ2-1
TGTGCCAGCAGTTTTATTCCGGGAGCAGATACGCAGTATTTT CASSFIPGADTQYF many TRBV28 - TRBJ2-3
TGTGCCAGCAGTCGAGGGGAGGGAGTCTATGGCTACACCTTC CASSRGEGVYGYTF few TRBV6-2/TRBV6-3 - TRBJ1-2
TGTGCTTCAACACCGGCGGGTATAGGGGATTACAATGAGCAGTTCTTC CASTPAGIGDYNEQFF - TRBV28 - TRBJ2-1
TGTGCCAGCAGGCGGGGGGGCACCTATCAGCCCCAGCATTTT CASRRGGTYQPQHF - TRBV28 - TRBJ1-5
TGTGCCAGCAGCCTCGGGACTAGTCCCCACGAGCAGTACTTC CASSLGTSPHEQYF - TRBV13 TRBD2 TRBJ2-7
TGCGCCAGCAGCTTGGGAGGACTAGCGGGCTACGAGCAGTACTTC CASSLGGLAGYEQYF many TRBV5-1 TRBD2 TRBJ2-7
TGTGCCATCAACGACAGGGGTGGGAACACTGAAGCTTTCTTT CAINDRGGNTEAFF few TRBV10-3 TRBD1 TRBJ1-1
TGTGCCAGCAGTGAAGGGACAGGGGGCGTTTACGAGCAGTACTTC CASSEGTGGVYEQYF few TRBV6-1 TRBD1 TRBJ2-7
TGCGCCAGCAGCTTGGGCGAGCGAGCTAACTATGGCTACACCTTC CASSLGERANYGYTF many TRBV5-1 - TRBJ1-2
TGCAGCGTTGACCGGGACAGGGGAACATGGAAGAAGGGGACAGATACGCAGTATTTT CSVDRDRGTWKKGTDTQYF few TRBV29-1 TRBD1 TRBJ2-3
TGTGCCAGCAGCCCTAAACAGAGCAATCAGCCCCAGCATTTT CASSPKQSNQPQHF many TRBV28 - TRBJ1-5
TGTGCCAGCTCACCAGCCACTAATCAGCCCCAGCATTTT CASSPATNQPQHF many TRBV18 - TRBJ1-5
TGTGCCAGCAGCGTAGAATTTGGGGGGCCGGATAATTCACCCCTCCACTTT CASSVEFGGPDNSPLHF - TRBV9 - TRBJ1-6
TGTGCCATCAGTGATTTTCATCAGCCCCAGCATTTT CAISDFHQPQHF few TRBV10-3 - TRBJ1-5
TGTGCCAGCAGCTTAATCCCCGCCCTGACAAACTACGAGCAGTACTTC CASSLIPALTNYEQYF - TRBV11-2 - TRBJ2-7
TGTGCCTGGAGCGCCGGGACAGGGGCCTACGAGCAGTACTTC CAWSAGTGAYEQYF - TRBV30 TRBD1 TRBJ2-7
TGTGCCACGGCCCATAGGTCCCAGCAAGAGACCCAGTACTTC CATAHRSQQETQYF - TRBV24-1 - TRBJ2-5
TGTGCCAGCAGCGAGACATTCTACAGGAGGTTCTACGAGCAGTACTTC CASSETFYRRFYEQYF - TRBV28 - TRBJ2-7
TGTGCCAGCAGGTTGGGACCGGCGAACACCGGGGAGCTGTTTTTT CASRLGPANTGELFF - TRBV12-3/TRBV12-4 - TRBJ2-2
TGTGCCAGCAGTTACCTCGGGTCACCCCTCCACTTT CASSYLGSPLHF - TRBV28 - TRBJ1-6
TGTGCCAGCTCCGGGCTAGCGGTTGCTGGGGCCAACGTCCTGACTTTC CASSGLAVAGANVLTF - TRBV6-1 TRBD2 TRBJ2-6
TGTGCCAGCAGCTTAGTCCCGGGACAGGGGGGCCTCCCCCCCTACGAGCAGTACTTC CASSLVPGQGGLPPYEQYF many TRBV7-2 TRBD1 TRBJ2-7
TGTGCCAGTCATGATCAGGGTTTCTATAGCAATCAGCCCCAGCATTTT CASHDQGFYSNQPQHF - TRBV6-1 - TRBJ1-5
TGTGCCAGCAGCTCCAAAGCTTTAGGTCGCAATGAGCAGTTCTTC CASSSKALGRNEQFF many TRBV11-2 - TRBJ2-1
TGTGCCAGCAGCCCGTGGAGGACATTGCAATCACCCCTCCACTTT CASSPWRTLQSPLHF - TRBV5-5 - TRBJ1-6
TGTGCCAGCAACCCCACCGGGACTAGCGGGAGGCTCCTCTACGAGCAGTACTTC CASNPTGTSGRLLYEQYF few TRBV28 TRBD2 TRBJ2-7
TGTGCCAGCACTTGGACAGGGGAAATGAACACTGAAGCTTTCTTT CASTWTGEMNTEAFF many TRBV11-2 TRBD1 TRBJ1-1
TGTGCCAGCAGCTGGGGATCGGAGGGGGACGAGCAGTACTTC CASSWGSEGDEQYF few TRBV7-8 - TRBJ2-7
TGCGCCAGCAGTGAGTCAGTCTCTGGAAACACCATATATTTT CASSESVSGNTIYF few TRBV5-1 - TRBJ1-3
TGTGCCAGCTCACCACCGGAAGTCCGGGCTGGCTACACCTTC CASSPPEVRAGYTF few TRBV18 - TRBJ1-2
TGCAGTGCTCCCCGAGGGGGGACAGGGCAAGAGACCCAGTACTTC CSAPRGGTGQETQYF - TRBV20-1 TRBD1 TRBJ2-5
TGCGCCAGCAGCCCGCAGGGACTAGCGGGAGTCGGAGAGACCCAGTACTTC CASSPQGLAGVGETQYF - TRBV5-5 TRBD2 TRBJ2-5
TGTGCCAGCAGTTTATCGGGGTACTCTTTTGATCACGAGCAGTACTTC CASSLSGYSFDHEQYF many TRBV12-3/TRBV12-4 - TRBJ2-7
TGTGCCAGCAGCTTTTGGGCCGGGACTGATTCCTACGAGCAGTACTTC CASSFWAGTDSYEQYF many TRBV13 - TRBJ2-7
TGTGCCAGCAGCCCCGCGGGTATAGCGGGAGGGAGGAACATTCAGTACTTC CASSPAGIAGGRNIQYF - TRBV3-1 TRBD2 TRBJ2-4